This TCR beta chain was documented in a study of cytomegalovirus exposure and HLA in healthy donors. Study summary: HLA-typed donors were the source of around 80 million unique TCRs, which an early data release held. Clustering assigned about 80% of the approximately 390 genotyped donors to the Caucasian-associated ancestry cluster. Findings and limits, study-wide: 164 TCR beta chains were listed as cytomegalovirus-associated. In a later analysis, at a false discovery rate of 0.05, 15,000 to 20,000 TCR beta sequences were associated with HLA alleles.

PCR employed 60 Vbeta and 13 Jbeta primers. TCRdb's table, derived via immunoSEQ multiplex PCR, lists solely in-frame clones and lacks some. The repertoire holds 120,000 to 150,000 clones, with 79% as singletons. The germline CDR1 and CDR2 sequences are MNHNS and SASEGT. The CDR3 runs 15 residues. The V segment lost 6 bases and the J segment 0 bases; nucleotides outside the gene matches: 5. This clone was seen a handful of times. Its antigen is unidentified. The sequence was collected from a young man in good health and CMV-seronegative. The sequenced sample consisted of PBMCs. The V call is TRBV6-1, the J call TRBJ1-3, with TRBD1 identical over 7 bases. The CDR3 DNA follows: TGTGCCAGCAGCCCCGACAGGGCCTCTGGAAACACCATATATTTT. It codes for CASSPDRASGNTIYF.